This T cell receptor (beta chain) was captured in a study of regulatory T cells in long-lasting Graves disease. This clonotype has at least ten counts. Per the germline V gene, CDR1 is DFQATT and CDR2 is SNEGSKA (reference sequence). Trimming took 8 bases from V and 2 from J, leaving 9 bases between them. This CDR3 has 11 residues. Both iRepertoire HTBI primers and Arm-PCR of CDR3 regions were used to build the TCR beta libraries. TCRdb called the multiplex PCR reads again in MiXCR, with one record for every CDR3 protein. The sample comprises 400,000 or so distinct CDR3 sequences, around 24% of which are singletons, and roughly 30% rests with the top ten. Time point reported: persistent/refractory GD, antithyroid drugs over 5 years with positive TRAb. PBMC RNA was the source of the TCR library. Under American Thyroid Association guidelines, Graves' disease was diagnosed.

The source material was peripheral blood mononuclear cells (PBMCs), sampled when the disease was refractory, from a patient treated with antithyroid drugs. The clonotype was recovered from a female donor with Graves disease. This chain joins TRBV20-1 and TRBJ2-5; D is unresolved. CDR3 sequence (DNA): TGCAGTCCGCGGTTACAAGAGACCCAGTACTTC. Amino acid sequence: CSPRLQETQYF.